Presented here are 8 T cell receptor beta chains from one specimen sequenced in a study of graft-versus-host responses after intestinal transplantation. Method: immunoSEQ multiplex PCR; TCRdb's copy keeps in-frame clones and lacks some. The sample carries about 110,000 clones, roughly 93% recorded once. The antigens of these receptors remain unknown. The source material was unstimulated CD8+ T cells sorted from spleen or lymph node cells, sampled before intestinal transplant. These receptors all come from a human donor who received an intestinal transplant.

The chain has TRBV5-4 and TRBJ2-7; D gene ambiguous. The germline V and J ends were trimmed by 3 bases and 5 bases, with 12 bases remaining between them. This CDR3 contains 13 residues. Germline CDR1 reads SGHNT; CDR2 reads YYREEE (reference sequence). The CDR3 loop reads CASSSKGQDEQYF. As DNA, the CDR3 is TGTGCCAGCAGCTCGAAAGGGCAGGACGAGCAGTACTTC.

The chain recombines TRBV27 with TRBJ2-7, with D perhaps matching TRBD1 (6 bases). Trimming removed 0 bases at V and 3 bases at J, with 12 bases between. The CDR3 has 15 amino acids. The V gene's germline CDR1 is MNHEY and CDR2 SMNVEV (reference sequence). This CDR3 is CASSLSPLTGYEQYF. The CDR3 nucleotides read TGTGCCAGCAGTTTATCTCCCTTGACAGGCTACGAGCAGTACTTC.

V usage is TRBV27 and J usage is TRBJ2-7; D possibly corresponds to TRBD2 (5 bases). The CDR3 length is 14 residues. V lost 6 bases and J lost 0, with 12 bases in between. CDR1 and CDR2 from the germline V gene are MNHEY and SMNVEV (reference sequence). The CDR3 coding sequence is TGTGCCAGCAGGGAGGACGCCGGCTCCTACGAGCAGTACTTC. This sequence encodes CASREDAGSYEQYF.

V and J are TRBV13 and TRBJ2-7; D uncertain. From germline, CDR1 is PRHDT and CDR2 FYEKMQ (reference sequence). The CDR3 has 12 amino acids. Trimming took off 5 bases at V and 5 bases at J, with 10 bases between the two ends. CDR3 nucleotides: TGTGCCAGCAGCAAAGGCCGGGACGAGCAGTACTTC. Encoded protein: CASSKGRDEQYF.

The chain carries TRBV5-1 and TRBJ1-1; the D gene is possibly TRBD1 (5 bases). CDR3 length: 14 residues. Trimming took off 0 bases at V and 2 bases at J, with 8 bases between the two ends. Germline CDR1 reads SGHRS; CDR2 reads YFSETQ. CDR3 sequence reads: CASSLEGANTEAFF. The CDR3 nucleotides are TGCGCCAGCAGCTTGGAAGGGGCCAACACTGAAGCTTTCTTT. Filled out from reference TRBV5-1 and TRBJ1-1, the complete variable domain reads KAGVTQTPRYLIKTRGQQVTLSCSPISGHRSVSWYQQTPGQGLQFLFEYFSETQRNKGNFPGRFSGRQFSNSRSEMNVSTLELGDSALYLCASSLEGANTEAFFGQGTRLTVV.

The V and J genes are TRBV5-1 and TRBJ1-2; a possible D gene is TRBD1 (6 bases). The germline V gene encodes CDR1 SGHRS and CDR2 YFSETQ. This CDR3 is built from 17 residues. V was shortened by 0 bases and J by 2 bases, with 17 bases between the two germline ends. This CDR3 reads CASSLEDSTITNYGYTF. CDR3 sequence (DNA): TGCGCCAGCAGCTTGGAGGACAGTACAATTACCAACTATGGCTACACCTTC.

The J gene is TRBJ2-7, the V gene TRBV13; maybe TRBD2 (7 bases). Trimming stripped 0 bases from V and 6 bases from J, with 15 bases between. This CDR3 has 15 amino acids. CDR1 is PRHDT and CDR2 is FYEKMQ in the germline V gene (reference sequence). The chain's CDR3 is CASSLGSRRGAEQYF. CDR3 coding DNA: TGTGCCAGCAGCTTAGGCTCCCGCCGGGGGGCCGAGCAGTACTTC.

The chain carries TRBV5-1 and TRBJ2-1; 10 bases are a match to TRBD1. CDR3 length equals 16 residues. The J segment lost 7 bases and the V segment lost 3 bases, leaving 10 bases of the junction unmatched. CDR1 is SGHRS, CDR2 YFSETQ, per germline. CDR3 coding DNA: TGCGCCAGCAGCTCCCCCCGGGACAGGGGTACAAATGAGCAGTTCTTC. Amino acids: CASSSPRDRGTNEQFF.